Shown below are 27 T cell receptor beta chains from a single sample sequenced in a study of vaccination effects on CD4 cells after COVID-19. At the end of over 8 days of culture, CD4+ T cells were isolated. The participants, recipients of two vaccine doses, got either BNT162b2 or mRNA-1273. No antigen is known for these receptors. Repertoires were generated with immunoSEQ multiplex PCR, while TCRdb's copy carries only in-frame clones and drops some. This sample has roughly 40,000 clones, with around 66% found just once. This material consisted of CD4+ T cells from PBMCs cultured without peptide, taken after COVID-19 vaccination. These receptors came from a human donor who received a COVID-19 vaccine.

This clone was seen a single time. This CDR3 reads CASKARGEAFF. In DNA form, the CDR3 reads TGTGCCAGCAAGGCAAGGGGTGAAGCTTTCTTT. The gene calls are TRBV6-5 and TRBJ1-1, with a tentative D call TRBD1 (5 bases). The CDR3 is 11 amino acids. V was clipped by 7 bases and J by 7 bases, with 10 bases between them. In germline, CDR1 is MNHEY, CDR2 SVGAGI.

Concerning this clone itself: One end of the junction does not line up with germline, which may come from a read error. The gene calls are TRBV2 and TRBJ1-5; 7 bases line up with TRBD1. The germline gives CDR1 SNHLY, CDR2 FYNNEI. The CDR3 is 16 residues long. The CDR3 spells CASSGQGGMSNQLQHF. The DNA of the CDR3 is TGTGCCAGCAGTGGACAGGGAGGTATGAGCAATCAGCTCCAGCATTTT.

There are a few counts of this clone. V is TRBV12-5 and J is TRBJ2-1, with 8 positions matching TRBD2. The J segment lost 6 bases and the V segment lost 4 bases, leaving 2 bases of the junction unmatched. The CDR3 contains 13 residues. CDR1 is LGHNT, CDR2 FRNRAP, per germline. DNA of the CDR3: TGTGCTAGTGGTTCGGGGGGGGCCAATGAGCAGTTCTTC. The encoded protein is CASGSGGANEQFF.

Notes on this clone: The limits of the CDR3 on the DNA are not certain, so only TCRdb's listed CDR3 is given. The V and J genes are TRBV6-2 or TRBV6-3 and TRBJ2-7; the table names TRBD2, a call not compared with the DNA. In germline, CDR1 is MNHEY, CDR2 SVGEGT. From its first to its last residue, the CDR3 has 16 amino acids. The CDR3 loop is CASSTSGEGTYYEQYF.

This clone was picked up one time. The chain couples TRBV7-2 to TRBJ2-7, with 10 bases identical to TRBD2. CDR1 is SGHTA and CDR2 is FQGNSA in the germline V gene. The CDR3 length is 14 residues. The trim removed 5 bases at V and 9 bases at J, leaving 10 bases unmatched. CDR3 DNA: TGTGCCAGCAGCCCGTGGCTAGCGGGAGACTGGCAGTACTTC. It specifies CASSPWLAGDWQYF.

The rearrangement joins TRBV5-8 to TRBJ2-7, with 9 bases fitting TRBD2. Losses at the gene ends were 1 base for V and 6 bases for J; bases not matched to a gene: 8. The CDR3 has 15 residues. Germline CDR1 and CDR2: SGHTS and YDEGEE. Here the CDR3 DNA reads TGTGCCAGCAGCTTGTATGCGGGAGGGCCGGGCGAGCAGTACTTC. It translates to CASSLYAGGPGEQYF. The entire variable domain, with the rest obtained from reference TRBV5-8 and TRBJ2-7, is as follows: EAGVTQSPTHLIKTRGQQATLRCSPISGHTSVYWYQQALGLGLQFLLWYDEGEERNRGNFPPRFSGRQFPNYSSELNVNALELEDSALYLCASSLYAGGPGEQYFGPGTRLTVT.

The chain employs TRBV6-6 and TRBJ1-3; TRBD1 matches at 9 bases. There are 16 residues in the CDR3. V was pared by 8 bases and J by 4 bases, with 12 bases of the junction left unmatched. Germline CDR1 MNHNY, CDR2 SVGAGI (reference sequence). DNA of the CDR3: TGTGCCAGCGCCCGGACCGGACAGGGGATGGGAAACACCATATATTTT. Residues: CASARTGQGMGNTIYF.

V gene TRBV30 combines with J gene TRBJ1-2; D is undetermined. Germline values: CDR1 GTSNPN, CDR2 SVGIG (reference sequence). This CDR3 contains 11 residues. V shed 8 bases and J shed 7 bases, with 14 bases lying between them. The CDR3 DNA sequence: TGTGCCGGCACTAGGTTTTCTGGCTACACCTTC. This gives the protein CAGTRFSGYTF.

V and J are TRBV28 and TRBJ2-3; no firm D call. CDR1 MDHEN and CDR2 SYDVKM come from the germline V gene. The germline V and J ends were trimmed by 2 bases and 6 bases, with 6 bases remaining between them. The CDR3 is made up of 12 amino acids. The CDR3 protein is CASSLVVDTQYF. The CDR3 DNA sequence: TGTGCCAGCAGTTTAGTTGTCGATACGCAGTATTTT.

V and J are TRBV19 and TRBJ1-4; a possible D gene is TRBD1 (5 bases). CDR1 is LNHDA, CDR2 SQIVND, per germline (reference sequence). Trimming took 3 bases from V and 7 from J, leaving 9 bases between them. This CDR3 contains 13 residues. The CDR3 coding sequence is TGTGCCAGTAGTATGAATAGGGGTGAAAAACTGTTTTTT. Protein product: CASSMNRGEKLFF.

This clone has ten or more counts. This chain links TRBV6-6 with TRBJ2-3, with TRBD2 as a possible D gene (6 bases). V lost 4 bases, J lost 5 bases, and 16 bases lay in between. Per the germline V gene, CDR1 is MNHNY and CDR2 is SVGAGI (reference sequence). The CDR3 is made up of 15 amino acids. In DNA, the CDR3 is TGTGCCAGCAGTTTCCGCGGGGCCGTTTTAGATACGCAGTATTTT. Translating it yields CASSFRGAVLDTQYF.

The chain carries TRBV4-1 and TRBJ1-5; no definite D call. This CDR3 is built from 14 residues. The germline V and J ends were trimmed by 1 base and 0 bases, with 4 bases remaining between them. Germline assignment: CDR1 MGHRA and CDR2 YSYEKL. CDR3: CASSQAPSNQPQHF. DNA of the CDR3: TGCGCCAGCAGCCAAGCGCCTAGCAATCAGCCCCAGCATTTT.

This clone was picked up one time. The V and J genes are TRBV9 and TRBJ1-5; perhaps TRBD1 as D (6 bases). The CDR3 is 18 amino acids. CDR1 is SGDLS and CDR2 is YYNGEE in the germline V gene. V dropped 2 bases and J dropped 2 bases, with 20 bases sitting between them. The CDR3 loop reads CASSVPLRTENRNQPQHF. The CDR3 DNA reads TGTGCCAGCAGCGTGCCTTTACGGACAGAAAATCGCAATCAGCCCCAGCATTTT.

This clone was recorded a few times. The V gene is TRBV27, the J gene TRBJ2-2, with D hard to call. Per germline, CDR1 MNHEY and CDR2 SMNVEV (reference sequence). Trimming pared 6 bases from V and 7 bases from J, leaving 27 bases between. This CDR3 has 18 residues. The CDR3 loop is CASSPQPGLSTTFGELFF. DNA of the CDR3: TGTGCCAGCAGCCCTCAACCCGGGCTAAGTACAACGTTCGGGGAGCTGTTTTTT.

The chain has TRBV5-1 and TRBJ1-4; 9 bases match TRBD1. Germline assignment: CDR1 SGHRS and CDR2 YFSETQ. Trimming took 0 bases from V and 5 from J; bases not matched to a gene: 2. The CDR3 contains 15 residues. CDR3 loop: CASSLAGTGNEKLFF. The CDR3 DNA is TGCGCCAGCAGCTTGGCCGGGACAGGGAATGAAAAACTGTTTTTT.

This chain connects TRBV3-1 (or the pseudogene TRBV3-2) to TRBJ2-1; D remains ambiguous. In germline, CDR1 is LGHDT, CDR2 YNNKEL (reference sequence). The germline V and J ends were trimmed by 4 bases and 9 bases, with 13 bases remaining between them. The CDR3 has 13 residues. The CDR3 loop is CASSPFAGTEQFF. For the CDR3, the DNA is TGTGCCAGCAGCCCCTTCGCTGGTACTGAGCAGTTCTTC.

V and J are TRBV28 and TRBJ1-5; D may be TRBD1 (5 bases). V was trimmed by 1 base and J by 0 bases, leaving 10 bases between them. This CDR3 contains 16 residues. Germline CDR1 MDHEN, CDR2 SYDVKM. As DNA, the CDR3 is TGTGCCAGCAGTTTATCGGCCAGGGCTAGCAATCAGCCCCAGCATTTT. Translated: CASSLSARASNQPQHF.

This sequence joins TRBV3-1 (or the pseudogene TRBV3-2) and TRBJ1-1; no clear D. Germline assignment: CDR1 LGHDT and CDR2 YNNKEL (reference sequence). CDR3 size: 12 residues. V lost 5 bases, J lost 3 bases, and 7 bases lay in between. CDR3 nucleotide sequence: TGTGCCAGCAGCTTTTCAGACACTGAAGCTTTCTTT. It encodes CASSFSDTEAFF.

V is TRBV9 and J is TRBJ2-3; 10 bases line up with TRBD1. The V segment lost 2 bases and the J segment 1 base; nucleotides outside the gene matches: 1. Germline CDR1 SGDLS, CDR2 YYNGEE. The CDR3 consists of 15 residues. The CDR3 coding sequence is TGTGCCAGCAGCGTGGGGACAGGGGGCACAGATACGCAGTATTTT. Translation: CASSVGTGGTDTQYF.

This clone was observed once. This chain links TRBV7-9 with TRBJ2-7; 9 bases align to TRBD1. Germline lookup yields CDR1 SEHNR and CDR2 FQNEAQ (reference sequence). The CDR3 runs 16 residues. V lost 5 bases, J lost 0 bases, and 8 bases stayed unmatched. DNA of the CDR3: TGTGCCAGCAGCCCCCTCGACAGGGGGAGCTCCTACGAGCAGTACTTC. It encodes CASSPLDRGSSYEQYF.

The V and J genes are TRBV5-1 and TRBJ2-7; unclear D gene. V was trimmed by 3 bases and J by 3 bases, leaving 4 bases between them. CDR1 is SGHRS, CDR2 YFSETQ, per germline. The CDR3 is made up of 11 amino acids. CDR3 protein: CASSSRYEQYF. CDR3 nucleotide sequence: TGCGCCAGCAGCTCACGCTACGAGCAGTACTTC.

The CDR3 is CASSSRSGNQPQHF. In nucleotides, the CDR3 is TGTGCCAGCAGCTCCAGATCCGGCAATCAGCCCCAGCATTTT. The chain uses TRBV7-9 and TRBJ1-5; D is unclear. Germline V gene lookup returns CDR1 SEHNR and CDR2 FQNEAQ (reference sequence). The CDR3 covers 14 residues. V shed 4 bases and J shed 2 bases, with 9 bases lying between them.

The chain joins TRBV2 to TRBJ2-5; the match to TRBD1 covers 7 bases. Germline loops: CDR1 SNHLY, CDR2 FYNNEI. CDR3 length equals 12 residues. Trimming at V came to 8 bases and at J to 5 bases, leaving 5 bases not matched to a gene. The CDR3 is CASETGWETQYF. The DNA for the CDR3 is TGTGCCAGCGAGACAGGGTGGGAGACCCAGTACTTC.

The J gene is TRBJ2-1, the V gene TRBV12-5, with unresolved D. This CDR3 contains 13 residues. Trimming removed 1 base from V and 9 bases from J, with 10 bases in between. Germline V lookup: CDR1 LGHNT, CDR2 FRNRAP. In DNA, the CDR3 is TGTGCTAGTGGTTTGGGGCGATCGTTTGAGCAGTTCTTC. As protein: CASGLGRSFEQFF. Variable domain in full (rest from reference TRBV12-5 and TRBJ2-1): DARVTQTPRHKVTEMGQEVTMRCQPILGHNTVFWYRQTMMQGLELLAYFRNRAPLDDSGMPKDRFSAEMPDATLATLKIQPSEPRDSAVYFCASGLGRSFEQFFGPGTRLTVL.

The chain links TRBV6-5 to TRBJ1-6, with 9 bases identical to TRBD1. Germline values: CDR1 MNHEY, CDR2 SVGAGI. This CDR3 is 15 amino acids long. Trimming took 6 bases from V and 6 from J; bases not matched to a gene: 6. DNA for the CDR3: TGTGCCAGCAGCGCGGACAGGGGCGGTAATTCACCCCTCCACTTT. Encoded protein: CASSADRGGNSPLHF.

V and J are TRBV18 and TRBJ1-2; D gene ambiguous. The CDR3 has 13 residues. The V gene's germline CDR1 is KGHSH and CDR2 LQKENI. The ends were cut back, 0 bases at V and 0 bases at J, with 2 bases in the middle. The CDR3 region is CASSPPANYGYTF. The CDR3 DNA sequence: TGTGCCAGCTCACCACCAGCTAACTATGGCTACACCTTC.

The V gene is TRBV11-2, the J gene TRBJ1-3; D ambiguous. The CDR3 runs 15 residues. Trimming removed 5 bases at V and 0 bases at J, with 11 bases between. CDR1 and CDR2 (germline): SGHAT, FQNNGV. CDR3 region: CASSPRSGSGNTIYF. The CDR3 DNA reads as TGTGCCAGCAGCCCCCGTTCCGGCTCTGGAAACACCATATATTTT.